The clone carrying this T cell receptor beta chain has ten or more counts. What it binds is unknown. The germline CDR1 and CDR2 sequences are SNHLY and FYNNEI. The CDR3 spans 15 residues. With V trimmed by 4 bases and J by 4 bases, 4 bases remained unmatched. TCRdb re-derived calls from the reads in MiXCR, one entry per CDR3 protein. Among about 300,000 distinct CDR3 sequences listed, around 10% were seen once. This entry comes from a study of T cell repertoires in cytomegalovirus infection. About the study: Public TCR beta signatures provided an indication of both CMV infection and a matching HLA type.

Study observations and caveats: In two of eight donors, the top clonotype was HLA-C-restricted CMV-specific. The study identified carriers of CMV plus the relevant HLA from cumulative public TCR beta family frequency.

Specimen: PBMCs. The source is a human donor in good health (CMV status not recorded). Some clones in this sample may be carry-over from other donors' samples. The chain uses TRBV2 and TRBJ2-1, with 10 bases identical to TRBD2. The CDR3: CASSVTAGGYNEQFF. CDR3 sequence (DNA): TGTGCCAGCAGTGTAACAGCGGGGGGGTACAATGAGCAGTTCTTC. Combining the CDR3 with reference TRBV2 and TRBJ2-1 gives the whole variable domain EPEVTQTPSHQVTQMGQEVILRCVPISNHLYFYWYRQILGQKVEFLVSFYNNEISEKSEIFDDQFSVERPDGSNFTLKIRSTKLEDSAMYFCASSVTAGGYNEQFFGPGTRLTVL.